This T cell receptor (beta chain) was captured by sequencing in a study of graft-versus-host responses after intestinal transplantation. Overall study context: Recipients obtained multivisceral, liver-intestinal, or isolated intestinal transplants. Anti-thymocyte globulin induction preceded roughly 3 years of tacrolimus and steroid maintenance in all recipients.

Findings and limits, study-wide: Detection of GvH clones occurred in recipient marrow, and some had their first appearance in ileum or blood.

Looked up from germline, CDR1 is SGHTA and CDR2 is FQGNSA. This CDR3 spans 14 amino acids. V shed 5 bases and J shed 2 bases, with 11 bases lying between them. Profiled with immunoSEQ multiplex PCR; TCRdb holds only in-frame clones, not every one. The sample yields under 150,000 clones, 85% to 95% seen once. Regarding this clone: The antigen is not known.

The V gene is TRBV7-2, the J gene TRBJ2-3, with no clear D. The clonotype comes from a human donor who received an intestinal transplant. Sample: unstimulated CD8+ T cells sorted from spleen or lymph node cells, taken before intestinal transplant. The CDR3 DNA reads TGTGCCAGCAGCCCCCCTGAGGCCACAGATACGCAGTATTTT. Protein sequence: CASSPPEATDTQYF. Full variable domain (missing parts from reference TRBV7-2 and TRBJ2-3): GAGVSQSPSNKVTEKGKDVELRCDPISGHTALYWYRQSLGQGLEFLIYFQGNSAPDKSGLPSDRFSAERTGGSVSTLTIQRTQQEDSAVYLCASSPPEATDTQYFGPGTRLTVL.